This T cell receptor beta chain was profiled in a study of blood T cell repertoires in COVID-19. Looking at the study overall: The study counted Cohort 3 donors as recovered given two negative PCRs, clearance, or symptom resolution. Sample material is recorded as cDNA or gDNA derived from T cells, B-cell-depleted T cells, or PBMCs.

How the authors handled the data: From reference gene primer amplification, estimates of nucleated cell counts were derived. Produced via immunoSEQ multiplex PCR; TCRdb's table is partial and in-frame only. V and J calls and clone size come straight from that table; D and trimming were deduced from the DNA. The table lists 250,000 to 350,000 clones, approximately 90% of them singletons. This clonotype was sampled from an older woman in a cohort exposed to, infected with or recovered from COVID-19 (not recorded which). Source material: PBMCs or T cells enriched from blood (not recorded which).

The CDR3 protein is CASSLGQGIEQYF. DNA of the CDR3: TGTGCCAGCAGTTTGGGACAGGGAATCGAGCAGTACTTC. The rearrangement joins TRBV28 to TRBJ2-7; 9 bases are shared with TRBD1. Per the germline V gene, CDR1 is MDHEN and CDR2 is SYDVKM. The CDR3 runs to 13 residues. V lost 3 bases, J lost 6 bases, and 3 bases stayed unmatched.